This T cell receptor (beta chain) originates from a study of early T cells in non-severe SARS-CoV-2 infection listed by TCRdb under 2021. As for the study more broadly: Bulk RNA from unsorted whole blood was used for TCR sequencing, so alpha and beta chains could not be paired.

Inclusive of the bounding cysteine and phenylalanine, the CDR3 is 15 residues long. Kept here is only the CDR3 DNA, which spans 45 bases and is read in frame from base 1. CDR1 and CDR2 are read off the germline V gene as SGHVS and FQNEAQ. V is pared back by 1 base and J by 2 bases, with 9 bases lying between the germline termini. Here is what the overall study found, with its caveats: VDJdb matching was skewed toward anti-spike CD8 responses and likely underestimated virus-specific expansions, missing private and CD4 specificities.

Libraries were constructed by 5' RACE. The sample was run on a NextSeq 500. In the TCR library protocol, unique molecular identifiers were attached to individual cDNA molecules to correct for PCR bias and sequencing error. Both TCR alpha and beta chains were sequenced, and tight co-correlation was observed between alpha and beta sequence abundances in each sample. The authors' pipeline ran thus. Decombinator V4 was used to annotate TCR sequences for V gene, J gene and CDR3. TCRs were defined as expanded if a significant change between any two time points was detected under a Poisson model with p below 0.0001. Abundances of TCRs were expressed as counts per million after normalisation to the total number of TCRs sequenced in each sample. MAIT TCRs were defined by TRAV1-2 paired with TRAJ12, TRAJ20 or TRAJ33, and iNKT TCRs by TRAV10 paired with TRAJ18. VDJdb, accessed 1 November 2021, was searched for CMV, EBV and SARS-CoV-2 annotated TCRs, excluding TCRs annotated for multiple antigens. TCRdb reran the public reads through fastp at Q25 and MiXCR, keeping productive beta chains. When rows share a CDR3 protein, they turn into one entry using the most common DNA and genes. TCRdb's processing, not the authors', yielded these V and J calls. The sample table records about 35,000 distinct CDR3 sequences; approximately 6% of these occur just once. Around 7.1% of the sample goes to the ten largest clones.

In this sample, this clonotype turned up a few times. It lacks a known antigen. Within one base of it there is no much larger clone, and no base qualities were kept. A case-control design nested within a healthcare worker cohort in London, UK, was used, with weekly nasopharyngeal swab PCR tests and blood sampling performed. Healthcare workers were recruited during the week of the UK lockdown, between 23 and 31 March 2020, and followed weekly for up to about 16 weeks. Material for sequencing was whole blood. The chain is made from TRBV7-8 and TRBJ1-3; no D gene can be assigned with confidence. The source of this sequence is an adult who was a healthcare worker with PCR-confirmed SARS-CoV-2 infection or an uninfected control (not recorded which). The CDR3 sequence is CASSLGTRAGNTIYF. The sequenced DNA: TGTGCCAGCAGCTTAGGTACAAGAGCTGGAAACACCATATATTTT.